Following are 32 T cell receptor beta chains from one sample sequenced in a study of blood T cell repertoires in COVID-19. Data came from immunoSEQ multiplex PCR; TCRdb stores just in-frame clones and leaves some out. The data hold some 60,000 clones, with 82% observed a single time. The material sequenced was peripheral blood. These receptors were obtained from a human donor in a cohort sampled during active COVID-19.

This rearrangement joins TRBV30 to TRBJ2-3; 7 bases are shared with TRBD2. The J segment lost 4 bases and the V segment lost 3 bases, leaving 10 bases of the junction unmatched. The CDR3 is 15 amino acids. Germline values: CDR1 GTSNPN, CDR2 SVGIG (reference sequence). The CDR3 sequence is CAWSLQRGRADTQYF. The CDR3 coding sequence is TGTGCCTGGAGCCTCCAGCGGGGAAGGGCAGATACGCAGTATTTT.

This rearrangement joins TRBV10-3 to TRBJ1-1; the D gene is possibly TRBD1 (5 bases). The CDR3 has 16 amino acids. Germline loops: CDR1 ENHRY, CDR2 SYGVKD. V lost 4 bases, J lost 0 bases, and 15 bases lay in between. The DNA for the CDR3 is TGTGCCATCAGTGTCTCGACAGCACCCATGAACACTGAAGCTTTCTTT. Encoded protein: CAISVSTAPMNTEAFF.

The V call is TRBV19, the J call TRBJ1-6; 9 bases agree with TRBD1. V shed 5 bases and J 7 bases; nucleotides not matched to a gene: 6. The CDR3 is 15 amino acids. Germline-derived CDR1 and CDR2 are LNHDA and SQIVND (reference sequence). The CDR3 coding sequence is TGTGCCAGTAGTTCGACAGGGGGTAGAAATTCACCCCTCCACTTT. Protein sequence: CASSSTGGRNSPLHF.

The chain uses TRBV2 and TRBJ2-2, with D possibly matching TRBD2 (5 bases). Germline V lookup: CDR1 SNHLY, CDR2 FYNNEI. V lost 8 bases and J lost 4, with 11 bases in between. The CDR3 has 13 residues. The chain's CDR3 is CASEGRSTGELFF. CDR3 sequence (DNA): TGTGCCAGCGAGGGCCGTAGCACCGGGGAGCTGTTTTTT.

The chain has TRBV11-2 and TRBJ1-1; 8 bases are a match to TRBD1. V trimming: 5 bases; J trimming: 4 bases; junction bases outside the gene matches: 6. CDR1 is SGHAT and CDR2 is FQNNGV in the germline V gene. This CDR3 is 14 amino acids long. As DNA, the CDR3 is TGTGCCAGCAGCCCCGGACAGGGATCCACTGAAGCTTTCTTT. Translated: CASSPGQGSTEAFF.

This chain links TRBV5-6 with TRBJ1-2; D is ambiguous. The CDR3 consists of 16 residues. V shed 1 base and J shed 0 bases, with 13 bases lying between them. CDR1 is SGHDT and CDR2 is YYEEEE in the germline V gene. The CDR3 DNA sequence: TGTGCCAGCAGCTTGTTTTCCCGGAGAGCTAACTATGGCTACACCTTC. It specifies CASSLFSRRANYGYTF. The full variable domain, rest sourced from reference TRBV5-6 and TRBJ1-2, is DAGVTQSPTHLIKTRGQQVTLRCSPKSGHDTVSWYQQALGQGPQFIFQYYEEEERQRGNFPDRFSGHQFPNYSSELNVNALLLGDSALYLCASSLFSRRANYGYTFGSGTRLTVV.

The chain combines TRBV4-2 with TRBJ2-3, with a tentative D call TRBD2 (6 bases). The V end was cut by 4 bases, the J end by 2 bases, with 10 bases between. The CDR3 is 14 residues long. Germline V gene data show CDR1 as LGHNA and CDR2 as YNFKEQ. This chain's CDR3 is CASSRDLITDTQYF. CDR3 coding DNA: TGTGCCAGCAGCCGGGACTTAATCACAGATACGCAGTATTTT.

In the case of this clone: Within the sample, other DNA sequences also encode this same CDR3. The rearrangement uses TRBV18 and TRBJ1-4; tentatively, D is TRBD1 (5 bases). The length of the CDR3 is 14 residues. V lost 0 bases and J lost 8, with 10 bases in between. Germline values: CDR1 KGHSH, CDR2 LQKENI. The CDR3 region is CASSPPSGFEKLFF. The CDR3 DNA reads as TGTGCCAGCTCACCACCGTCAGGGTTCGAAAAACTGTTTTTT.

The chain links TRBV6-5 to TRBJ2-3; no clear D gene. CDR1 MNHEY and CDR2 SVGAGI come from the germline V gene. CDR3 length: 13 amino acids. Trimming pared 7 bases from V and 2 bases from J, leaving 10 bases between. The chain's CDR3 is CASTERSTDTQYF. The CDR3 coding sequence is TGTGCCAGCACCGAGCGATCCACAGATACGCAGTATTTT.

The chain has TRBV6-5 and TRBJ2-7, with 9 bases matching TRBD1. The CDR3 runs to 14 residues. J was trimmed by 3 bases and V by 7 bases; bases with no gene match: 7. Germline V gene data show CDR1 as MNHEY and CDR2 as SVGAGI. CDR3 amino acids: CASTPGTGFYEQYV. The CDR3 DNA follows: TGTGCCAGCACCCCTGGGACAGGGTTCTACGAGCAGTACGTC.

This sequence joins TRBV24-1 and TRBJ2-4; 10 bases are shared with TRBD1. CDR1 is KGHDR, CDR2 SFDVKD, per germline. V dropped 4 bases and J dropped 1; count of bases not matched to a gene: 6. The CDR3 covers 17 residues. CDR3 residues: CATSDTGTGVAKNIQYF. In DNA, the CDR3 is TGTGCCACCAGTGACACCGGGACAGGGGTTGCCAAAAACATTCAGTACTTC.

The genes are TRBV28 and TRBJ1-1; 7 nucleotides align to TRBD1. Germline V gene data show CDR1 as MDHEN and CDR2 as SYDVKM. V shed 7 bases and J 12 bases; nucleotides not matched to a gene: 8. The CDR3 spans 11 residues. The CDR3 here is CASTLQGWTFF. In DNA, the CDR3 is TGTGCCAGCACCTTACAGGGGTGGACTTTCTTT.

The rearrangement links TRBV6-5 to TRBJ2-6, with D uncertain. The CDR3 totals 14 residues. Trimming cost V 6 bases and J 1 base, with 7 bases left between them. The germline V gene encodes CDR1 MNHEY and CDR2 SVGAGI. CDR3 coding DNA: TGTGCCAGCAGGTTCAGGTCTGGGGCCAACGTCCTGACTTTC. This gives the protein CASRFRSGANVLTF.

The chain recombines TRBV19 with TRBJ2-1, with D maybe TRBD2 (6 bases). The CDR3 contains 14 residues. Between the trimmed V and J ends, which lost 5 bases and 8 bases, there was a span of 16 bases. Germline loops: CDR1 LNHDA, CDR2 SQIVND (reference sequence). The CDR3: CASSPTGDEDEQFF. The CDR3 DNA is TGTGCCAGTAGTCCCACGGGAGACGAGGATGAGCAGTTCTTC.

V usage is TRBV12-5 and J usage is TRBJ2-5; D might be TRBD2 (5 bases). V lost 1 base to trimming and J lost 4 bases, with 7 bases between them. Germline V lookup: CDR1 LGHNT, CDR2 FRNRAP. This CDR3 is 13 amino acids long. The CDR3 here is CASGLGGSETQYF. DNA for the CDR3: TGTGCTAGTGGTTTGGGAGGGTCAGAGACCCAGTACTTC.

This rearrangement joins TRBV5-5 to TRBJ2-4; 9 bases line up with TRBD1. Germline CDR1 reads SGHKS; CDR2 reads YYEKEE (reference sequence). CDR3 length equals 20 residues. The junction had 21 bases not matched to a gene; V was cut back by 2 bases and J by 6 bases. In nucleotides, the CDR3 is TGTGCCAGCAGCTTACACGAAACAGGACAGGGGTTCGGGCCGAGAAACATTCAGTACTTC. Its translation is CASSLHETGQGFGPRNIQYF.

This chain uses TRBV18 with TRBJ1-6; tentative D call: TRBD1 (6 bases). V dropped 3 bases and J dropped 8 bases, with 20 bases sitting between them. Germline CDR1 and CDR2: KGHSH and LQKENI. CDR3 size: 17 residues. The CDR3 reads CASSPLGGGPLDSPLHF. CDR3 DNA sequence: TGTGCCAGCTCACCCCTGGGAGGGGGGCCGTTGGATTCACCCCTCCACTTT. The full variable domain, rest sourced from reference TRBV18 and TRBJ1-6, is NAGVMQNPRHLVRRRGQEARLRCSPMKGHSHVYWYRQLPEEGLKFMVYLQKENIIDESGMPKERFSAEFPKEGPSILRIQQVVRGDSAAYFCASSPLGGGPLDSPLHFGNGTRLTVT.

The rearrangement joins TRBV7-2 to TRBJ2-3; TRBD2 agrees at 11 bases. The germline CDR1 and CDR2 sequences are SGHTA and FQGNSA. CDR3 length equals 16 residues. The J segment lost 2 bases and the V segment lost 5 bases, leaving 6 bases of the junction unmatched. This CDR3 is CASSLRLAGLTDTQYF. CDR3 in DNA: TGTGCCAGCAGCCTACGACTAGCGGGGCTCACAGATACGCAGTATTTT.

This chain joins TRBV7-7 and TRBJ2-3; D might be TRBD1 (5 bases). V shed 5 bases and J shed 1 base, with 16 bases lying between them. CDR1 is SSHAT, CDR2 FNYEAQ, per germline (reference sequence). This CDR3 spans 16 amino acids. CDR3 in amino acids: CASSRNSGQGTDTQYF. CDR3 nucleotides: TGTGCCAGCAGCCGAAACTCAGGGCAGGGCACAGATACGCAGTATTTT. The full variable domain, completed using reference TRBV7-7 and TRBJ2-3, is GAGVSQSPRYKVTKRGQDVTLRCDPISSHATLYWYQQALGQGPEFLTYFNYEAQPDKSGLPSDRFSAERPEGSISTLTIQRTEQRDSAMYRCASSRNSGQGTDTQYFGPGTRLTVL.

This chain uses TRBV10-3 with TRBJ2-7; D unclear. The V gene lost 4 bases and the J gene lost 0 bases, with 13 bases spanning the gap. The germline CDR1 and CDR2 sequences are ENHRY and SYGVKD. The CDR3 extends over 15 amino acids. The DNA for the CDR3 is TGTGCCATCAGTGGCGACTCCACGAGCTCCTACGAGCAGTACTTC. Residues: CAISGDSTSSYEQYF.

The J gene is TRBJ1-3, the V gene TRBV5-1, with D possibly matching TRBD1 (6 bases). Looked up from germline, CDR1 is SGHRS and CDR2 is YFSETQ. V lost 4 bases and J 2 bases, leaving 13 bases between the germline ends. The CDR3 has 15 amino acids. The CDR3 nucleotides read TGCGCCAGCAGCACATTACAGGGAACTGGAAACACCATATATTTT. It specifies CASSTLQGTGNTIYF.

In this sample, this clone turned up a few times. The chain employs TRBV6-1 and TRBJ2-6; unclear D gene. The CDR3 spans 13 residues. Per germline, CDR1 MNHNS and CDR2 SASEGT. The ends were cut back, 3 bases at V and 3 bases at J, with 3 bases in the middle. As DNA, the CDR3 is TGTGCCAGCAGTGATAGTGGGGCCAACGTCCTGACTTTC. Amino acid sequence: CASSDSGANVLTF.

The genes are TRBV10-1 and TRBJ1-4; 8 bases align to TRBD1. This CDR3 spans 15 amino acids. After removal of 6 bases from V and 5 bases from J, the junction contained 8 bases not matched to a gene. Germline-derived CDR1 and CDR2 are WNHNN and SYGVQD (reference sequence). The CDR3 sequence: CASSQTRTGNEKLFF. CDR3 nucleotide sequence: TGCGCCAGCAGCCAAACCCGGACAGGGAATGAAAAACTGTTTTTT.

CDR3 loop: CSVGGGTGETQYF. The CDR3 nucleotides read TGCAGCGTGGGGGGAGGGACAGGAGAGACCCAGTACTTC. The chain combines TRBV29-1 with TRBJ2-5; D may be TRBD1 (8 bases). From germline, CDR1 is SQVTM and CDR2 ANQGSEA. The CDR3 is made up of 13 amino acids. V dropped 6 bases and J dropped 4 bases, with 15 bases sitting between them.

CDR3 bases: TGCGCCAGCAGTGATGCGCTCCTTTACTATGGCTACACCTTC. This encodes CASSDALLYYGYTF. The rearrangement links TRBV10-2 to TRBJ1-2, with unresolved D. The ends were cut back, 3 bases at V and 3 bases at J, with 11 bases in the middle. There are 14 residues in the CDR3. The germline V gene has CDR1 WSHSY and CDR2 SAAADI.

The J gene is TRBJ2-1, the V gene TRBV7-9; 7 bases map to TRBD2. After removal of 1 base from V and 2 bases from J, the junction contained 2 bases not matched to a gene. The length of the CDR3 is 15 residues. The germline CDR1 and CDR2 sequences are SEHNR and FQNEAQ (reference sequence). This CDR3 is CASSLVAGAYNEQFF. The CDR3 bases are TGTGCCAGCAGCTTAGTGGCGGGGGCCTACAATGAGCAGTTCTTC.

The genes are TRBV6-1 and TRBJ1-5; 8 positions match TRBD1. CDR1 is MNHNS and CDR2 is SASEGT in the germline V gene. The ends lost 2 bases at V and 4 bases at J; junction bases unmatched: 4. The length of the CDR3 is 15 residues. CDR3 loop: CASSERDRSNQPQHF. In nucleotides, the CDR3 is TGTGCCAGCAGTGAAAGGGACAGGTCGAATCAGCCCCAGCATTTT.

The chain has TRBV19 and TRBJ2-3; 7 nucleotides agree with TRBD1. V lost 8 bases, J lost 2 bases, and 7 bases stayed unmatched. The CDR3 is made up of 14 amino acids. CDR1 LNHDA and CDR2 SQIVND come from the germline V gene (reference sequence). The CDR3 region has the DNA TGTGCCAGTCAAAAGGGACAGTACACAGATACGCAGTATTTT. It codes for CASQKGQYTDTQYF.

In this sample, this clone turned up a few times. This chain links TRBV19 with TRBJ2-5; 8 nucleotides line up with TRBD1. In germline, CDR1 is LNHDA, CDR2 SQIVND (reference sequence). The CDR3 extends over 14 amino acids. J gave up 2 bases and V 6 bases, and 5 bases lay outside the gene matches. The CDR3 sequence is CASSTGGPQETQYF. The CDR3, as DNA: TGTGCCAGTAGCACAGGGGGACCTCAAGAGACCCAGTACTTC.

V and J are TRBV11-2 and TRBJ2-5, with 12 bases fitting TRBD2. Germline V gene sequence: CDR1 SGHAT, CDR2 FQNNGV. This CDR3 has 16 amino acids. Losses at the gene ends were 1 base for V and 5 bases for J; bases not matched to a gene: 5. The CDR3 here is CASSLALAGGVETQYF. In DNA, the CDR3 is TGTGCCAGCAGCTTAGCGCTAGCGGGGGGGGTGGAGACCCAGTACTTC.

This clone was picked up one time. The chain couples TRBV14 to TRBJ2-3; 10 bases agree with TRBD2. The V and J ends lost 4 bases and 1 base, in that order; junction bases with no gene match: 5. CDR1 and CDR2 from the germline V gene are SGHDN and FVKESK. The CDR3 extends over 16 amino acids. The CDR3 nucleotides are TGTGCCAGCAGCCTCCCAGGACTAGCGGGCACAGATACGCAGTATTTT. Translated, it gives CASSLPGLAGTDTQYF.

This chain uses TRBV6-4 with TRBJ2-3, with 9 bases identical to TRBD2. The CDR3 covers 15 residues. Germline values: CDR1 MRHNA, CDR2 SNTAGT. After removal of 7 bases from V and 3 bases from J, the junction contained 8 bases not matched to a gene. This CDR3 reads CASTREAGGTDTQYF. The DNA of the CDR3 is TGTGCCAGCACCCGCGAGGCGGGGGGGACAGATACGCAGTATTTT.